This T cell receptor (beta chain) appears in the sequencing data of a study of blood T cell repertoires in COVID-19. On the study more broadly: Cohort 3 recovered donors had two negative PCRs, clearance, or symptom resolution.

The assay was immunoSEQ multiplex PCR, and TCRdb's table has in-frame clones only and misses some. The sample includes approximately 150,000 clones, roughly 84% of them seen just once. This CDR3 has 14 amino acids. V was shortened by 3 bases and J by 1 base, with 7 bases between the two germline ends. Germline V gene lookup returns CDR1 LNHDA and CDR2 SQIVND (reference sequence). The sequence was obtained from a man aged 45-65 years in a cohort exposed to, infected with or recovered from COVID-19 (not recorded which). Sequencing was performed on PBMCs or T cells enriched from blood (not recorded which). The chain links TRBV19 to TRBJ1-5; TRBD1 is a possible D gene (6 bases). The CDR3 loop reads CASSITGSNQPQHF. CDR3 DNA sequence: TGTGCCAGTAGTATCACAGGGAGCAATCAGCCCCAGCATTTT.